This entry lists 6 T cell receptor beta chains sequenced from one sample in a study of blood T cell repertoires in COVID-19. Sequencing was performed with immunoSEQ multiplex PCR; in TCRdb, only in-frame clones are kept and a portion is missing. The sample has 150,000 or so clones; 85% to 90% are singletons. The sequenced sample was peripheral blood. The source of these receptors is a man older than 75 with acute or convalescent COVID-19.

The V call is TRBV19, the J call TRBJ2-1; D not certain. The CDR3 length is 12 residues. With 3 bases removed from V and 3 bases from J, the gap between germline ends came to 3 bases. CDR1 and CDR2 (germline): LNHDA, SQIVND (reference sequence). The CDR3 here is CASSINYNEQFF. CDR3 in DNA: TGTGCCAGTAGTATCAACTACAATGAGCAGTTCTTC.

CDR3 protein: CASSQHLGAGNTIYF. CDR3 sequence (DNA): TGTGCCAGCAGCCAACATCTAGGGGCTGGAAACACCATATATTTT. V is TRBV7-8 and J is TRBJ1-3, with D perhaps matching TRBD1 (5 bases). This CDR3 spans 15 amino acids. The germline CDR1 and CDR2 sequences are SGHVS and FQNEAQ. The V end was cut by 5 bases, the J end by 2 bases, with 13 bases between. Based on the CDR3 plus reference TRBV7-8 and TRBJ1-3, the full variable domain is GAGVSQSPRYKVAKRGQDVALRCDPISGHVSLFWYQQALGQGPEFLTYFQNEAQLDKSGLPSDRFFAERPEGSVSTLKIQRTQQEDSAVYLCASSQHLGAGNTIYFGEGSWLTVV.

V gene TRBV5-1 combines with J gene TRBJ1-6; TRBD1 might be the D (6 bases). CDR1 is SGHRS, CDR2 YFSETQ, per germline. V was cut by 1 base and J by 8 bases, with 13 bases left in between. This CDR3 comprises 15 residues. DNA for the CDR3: TGCGCCAGCAGCTTGTACGGGGGGCTGGATTCACCCCTCCACTTT. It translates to CASSLYGGLDSPLHF.

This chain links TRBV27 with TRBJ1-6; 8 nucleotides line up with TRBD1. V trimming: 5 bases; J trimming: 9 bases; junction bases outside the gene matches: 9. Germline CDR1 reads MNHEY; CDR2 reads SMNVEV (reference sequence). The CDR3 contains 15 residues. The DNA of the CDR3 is TGTGCCAGCAGTCCGGACAGGGCGCAAGGTTCACCCCTCCACTTT. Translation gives CASSPDRAQGSPLHF.

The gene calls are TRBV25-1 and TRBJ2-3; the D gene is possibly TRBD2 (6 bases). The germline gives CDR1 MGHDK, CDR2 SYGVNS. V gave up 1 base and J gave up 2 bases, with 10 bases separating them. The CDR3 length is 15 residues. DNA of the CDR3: TGTGCCAGCAGTGAATCTGGGGGGATCACAGATACGCAGTATTTT. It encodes CASSESGGITDTQYF. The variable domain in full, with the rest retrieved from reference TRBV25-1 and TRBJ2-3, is EADIYQTPRYLVIGTGKKITLECSQTMGHDKMYWYQQDPGMELHLIHYSYGVNSTEKGDLSSESTVSRIRTEHFPLTLESARPSHTSQYLCASSESGGITDTQYFGPGTRLTVL.

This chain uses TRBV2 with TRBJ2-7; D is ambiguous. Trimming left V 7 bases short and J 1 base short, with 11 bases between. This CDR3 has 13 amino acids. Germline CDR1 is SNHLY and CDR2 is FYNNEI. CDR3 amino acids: CASNQVFSYEQYF. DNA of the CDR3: TGTGCCAGCAACCAGGTGTTTTCCTACGAGCAGTACTTC.